The entry below describes one TCR beta chain. The antigen remains unidentified. These data belong to a study of cytomegalovirus exposure and HLA in healthy donors. Study-wide points: The TCR clusters that emerged in the first cohort tended, a later analysis found, to co-occur in the 120 or so validation repertoires. The study listed approximately 170 cytomegalovirus-associated TCR beta chains.

Sequencing used immunoSEQ multiplex PCR; TCRdb keeps in-frame clones, though not all of them. The table shows some 98,000 clones, with about 90% occurring only once. Germline V gene data show CDR1 as MNHNS and CDR2 as SASEGT. V shed 8 bases and J 7 bases; nucleotides not matched to a gene: 11. The CDR3 length is 14 residues. The sequencing sample was made of PBMCs. The chain carries TRBV6-1 and TRBJ1-5; 7 bases agree with TRBD1. The source is a man younger than 35 in good health and CMV-seropositive. The CDR3 nucleotides are TGTGCCAGCTATAGACAGGGATCAGGGCAGCCCCAGCATTTT. Translation gives CASYRQGSGQPQHF.